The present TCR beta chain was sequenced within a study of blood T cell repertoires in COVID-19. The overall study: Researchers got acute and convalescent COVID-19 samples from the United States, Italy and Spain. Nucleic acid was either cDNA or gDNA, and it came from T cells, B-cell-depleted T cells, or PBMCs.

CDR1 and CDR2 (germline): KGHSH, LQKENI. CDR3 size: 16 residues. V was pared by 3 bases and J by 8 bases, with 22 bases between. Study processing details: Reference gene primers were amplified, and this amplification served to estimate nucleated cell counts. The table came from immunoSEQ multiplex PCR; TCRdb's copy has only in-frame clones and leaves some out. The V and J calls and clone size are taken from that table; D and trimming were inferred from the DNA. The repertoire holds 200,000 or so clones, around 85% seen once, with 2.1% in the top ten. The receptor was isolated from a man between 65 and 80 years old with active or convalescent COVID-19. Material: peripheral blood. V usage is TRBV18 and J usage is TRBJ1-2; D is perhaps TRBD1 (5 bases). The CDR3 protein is CASSPDTGSLTMGYTF. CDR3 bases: TGTGCCAGCTCACCGGATACAGGATCACTAACTATGGGCTACACCTTC.